These 13 T cell receptor beta chains originate from one sample sequenced in a study of blood T cell dynamics during melanoma immunotherapy (dated by TCRdb to about 2020). The time point tag for this specimen amounts to: week 3, after first cycle of checkpoint inhibitor. Library generation was performed with the immunoSEQ multiplex PCR assay. TCRdb took over this immuneACCESS table, retaining in-frame rearrangements with V and J assigned. Such tables are incomplete; in checked studies, under half of the missing clones stem from an unresolved V gene, and the remainder is unexplained. In all, the sample holds about 11,000 clones, and more than 70% of those were seen once. Clones ranked in the top ten supply roughly 15% of the sample. The specimen was blood, collected from a patient treated with checkpoint blockade. These receptors all come from a human donor with melanoma.

The J gene is TRBJ1-2, the V gene TRBV6-1, with D unresolved. V dropped 7 bases and J dropped 4 bases, with 13 bases sitting between them. The CDR3 covers 13 residues. Germline values: CDR1 MNHNS, CDR2 SASEGT. The CDR3 DNA is TGTGCCAGCAATGGGCGGCACCTCTATGGCTACACCTTC. It yields the protein CASNGRHLYGYTF.

The rearrangement links TRBV25-1 to TRBJ2-5; D may correspond to TRBD1 or TRBD2 (5 bases each). V lost 3 bases and J 4 bases, leaving 12 bases between the germline ends. Germline lookup yields CDR1 MGHDK and CDR2 SYGVNS. This CDR3 has 14 amino acids. Written as DNA, the CDR3 is TGTGCCAGCAGTGAGGGGGACCTAGTAGAGACCCAGTACTTC. Its translation: CASSEGDLVETQYF.

This sequence joins TRBV28 and TRBJ1-4; D may be TRBD1 (5 bases). This CDR3 is built from 15 residues. With 6 bases removed from V and 8 bases from J, the gap between germline ends came to 19 bases. Germline CDR1 reads MDHEN; CDR2 reads SYDVKM. The CDR3 nucleotides are TGTGCCAGCAGGTATAATGGGAGGGGACGCGAAAAACTGTTTTTT. Its translation: CASRYNGRGREKLFF. Together with reference TRBV28 and TRBJ1-4, the CDR3 gives the full variable domain: DVKVTQSSRYLVKRTGEKVFLECVQDMDHENMFWYRQDPGLGLRLIYFSYDVKMKEKGDIPEGYSVSREKKERFSLILESASTNQTSMYLCASRYNGRGREKLFFGSGTQLSVL.

This clone turned up a few times. V is TRBV30 and J is TRBJ1-1; possibly TRBD1 for D (5 bases). There are 14 residues in the CDR3. Germline assignment: CDR1 GTSNPN and CDR2 SVGIG (reference sequence). Trimming removed 5 bases at V and 2 bases at J, with 15 bases between. CDR3 DNA sequence: TGTGCCTGGGGTCCGGGGGGTATAAACACTGAAGCTTTCTTT. Its translation is CAWGPGGINTEAFF.

The rearrangement joins TRBV6-1 to TRBJ2-1; 7 positions agree with TRBD2. V gave up 0 bases and J gave up 8 bases; unmatched junction bases: 19. The CDR3 extends over 19 amino acids. Per the germline V gene, CDR1 is MNHNS and CDR2 is SASEGT. CDR3 sequence (DNA): TGTGCCAGCAGTGAAGCGATAAGGTGGGGGGGACTGTATACGGATGAGCAGTTCTTC. Translation: CASSEAIRWGGLYTDEQFF.

This rearrangement joins TRBV4-1 to TRBJ1-1, with 8 bases that match TRBD1. This CDR3 spans 19 amino acids. Germline CDR1 reads MGHRA; CDR2 reads YSYEKL. Trimming at V came to 4 bases and at J to 0 bases, leaving 16 bases not matched to a gene. The CDR3 DNA reads TGCGCCAGCAGCCTTGGGACAGGAGCAAGTTACTACATGAACACTGAAGCTTTCTTT. Translation gives CASSLGTGASYYMNTEAFF.

The genes are TRBV4-3 and TRBJ1-2; D might be TRBD1 (6 bases). This CDR3 spans 14 amino acids. Germline V gene sequence: CDR1 LGHNA, CDR2 YSLEER. V lost 4 bases and J lost 5, with 14 bases in between. CDR3 residues: CASSRAGQLYGYTF. The CDR3 coding sequence is TGCGCCAGCAGCCGTGCCGGACAGCTATATGGCTACACCTTC.

V is TRBV28 and J is TRBJ1-5, with D perhaps TRBD1 (5 bases). CDR1 is MDHEN and CDR2 is SYDVKM in the germline V gene. The CDR3 is 14 amino acids. With 7 bases removed from V and 4 bases from J, the gap between germline ends came to 14 bases. CDR3 bases: TGTGCCAGCACCTGGGGTGGGGCTAATCAGCCCCAGCATTTT. Its translation is CASTWGGANQPQHF.

The chain has TRBV6-6 and TRBJ2-3; TRBD2 matches at 11 bases. The J segment lost 5 bases and the V segment lost 6 bases, leaving 7 bases of the junction unmatched. The CDR3 is 15 amino acids. CDR1 and CDR2 from the germline V gene are MNHNY and SVGAGI (reference sequence). Written as DNA, the CDR3 is TGTGCCAGCAGGGGACTAGCGGAGGGAGGAGATACGCAGTATTTT. Translated: CASRGLAEGGDTQYF.

This chain connects TRBV27 to TRBJ2-5; maybe TRBD1 (6 bases). V gave up 5 bases and J gave up 2 bases, with 12 bases separating them. Germline-derived CDR1 and CDR2 are MNHEY and SMNVEV (reference sequence). The CDR3 sequence is 14 residues long. Written as DNA, the CDR3 is TGTGCCAGCAGTCGACAGGCGAGACAAGAGACCCAGTACTTC. Translated, it gives CASSRQARQETQYF.

This chain connects TRBV6-5 to TRBJ1-1; no definite D call. V was shortened by 4 bases and J by 5 bases, with 5 bases between the two germline ends. Germline loops: CDR1 MNHEY, CDR2 SVGAGI. The CDR3 is made up of 11 amino acids. The DNA for the CDR3 is TGTGCCAGCAGTTCGCGGACTGAAGCTTTCTTT. This gives the protein CASSSRTEAFF.

The rearrangement joins TRBV5-1 to TRBJ1-4; D is undetermined. CDR1 and CDR2 (germline): SGHRS, YFSETQ. This CDR3 is built from 12 residues. Trimming removed 4 bases at V and 2 bases at J, with 3 bases between. The CDR3 coding sequence is TGCGCCAGCAGCGCCACTAATGAAAAACTGTTTTTT. As protein: CASSATNEKLFF.

The rearrangement links TRBV9 to TRBJ1-2; 8 bases line up with TRBD1. With V trimmed by 3 bases and J by 4 bases, 5 bases remained unmatched. Germline CDR1 and CDR2: SGDLS and YYNGEE. This CDR3 has 14 amino acids. The CDR3 DNA reads TGTGCCAGCAGCGCCCTCGACAGGGGCTATGGCTACACCTTC. Translation gives CASSALDRGYGYTF.